This T cell receptor (beta chain) was identified in a study of OX40 agonist ivuxolimab in advanced cancers. Study findings and constraints: At 0.1 to 3.0 mg/kg and by week 6, CD4+ and CD8+ T cells in the blood had expanded clonally.

This clone turned up a few times. Its target is unknown. Using immunoSEQ multiplex PCR, the repertoire was profiled, and TCRdb retains in-frame clones only, with some absent. The sample lists about 96,000 clones, more than 80% occurring once. CDR1 is SGHDN, CDR2 FVKESK, per germline. V gave up 3 bases and J gave up 6 bases, with 9 bases separating them. The length of the CDR3 is 14 residues. The timepoints at which blood was sampled were baseline, cycle 4 day 1, and cycle 7 day 1. This chain uses TRBV14 with TRBJ1-6; the D is unclear. This sequence originates from an adult with an advanced solid tumor such as melanoma, head and neck, liver or kidney cancer. The starting material was CD4+ or CD8+ T cells sorted from blood, obtained in a trial of the OX40 agonist ivuxolimab. As DNA, the CDR3 is TGTGCCAGCAGCCAGCAGGCTTTTAATTCACCCCTCCACTTT. Its translation is CASSQQAFNSPLHF. Looking up the rest from reference TRBV14 and TRBJ1-6 gives the full variable domain: EAGVTQFPSHSVIEKGQTVTLRCDPISGHDNLYWYRRVMGKEIKFLLHFVKESKQDESGMPNNRFLAERTGGTYSTLKVQPAELEDSGVYFCASSQQAFNSPLHFGNGTRLTVT.